This TCR beta chain was identified during a study of T cells expressing NK-cell markers. In the study overall: The study drew TCR beta repertoires from sorted CD3+CD56+NKG2C+, CD3+CD56+NKG2C- and CD3+CD56-NKG2C+ T cells. Of eight sequenced donors, seven were HCMV-seropositive and one HCMV-seronegative. Whole-study findings and limits: The CD3+CD56-NKG2C+ fraction of a handful of donors was also led by these clonotypes.

Germline CDR1 and CDR2: SGDLS and YYNGEE. The CDR3 is 18 residues long. On this clonotype: The antigen is not known.

Synthesis of TCR beta cDNA relied on 5'RACE template switching carrying UMIs. TCRdb reprocessed the 5' RACE reads, with one entry per CDR3 protein and no DNA. The sample has about 170,000 distinct CDR3 sequences; the top ten hold 20% to 25%. Source material: blood T cells: a sorted CD56 or NKG2C T cell subset, CD4+ or CD8+ T cells, or bulk PBMC T cells (not recorded which). The receptor comes from a man between 18 and 69 years old in good health. This chain connects TRBV9 to TRBJ2-1; the TCRdb call, TRBD1, lacks DNA for checking. CDR3 residues: CASSPRAGAIASYNEQFF. The whole variable domain, remainder taken from reference TRBV9 and TRBJ2-1, is DSGVTQTPKHLITATGQRVTLRCSPRSGDLSVYWYQQSLDQGLQFLIQYYNGEERAKGNILERFSAQQFPDLHSELNLSSLELGDSALYFCASSPRAGAIASYNEQFFGPGTRLTVL.